The sequence of this T cell receptor beta chain was determined in a study of blood T cell repertoires in COVID-19. The CDR3 runs 15 residues. The germline CDR1 and CDR2 sequences are KGHDR and SFDVKD. The germline V and J ends were trimmed by 2 bases and 2 bases, with 9 bases remaining between them. Clones were sequenced by immunoSEQ multiplex PCR, and TCRdb holds only the in-frame ones, with some missing. The sample has over 200,000 clones, about 91% seen once. The chain links TRBV24-1 to TRBJ2-1; D may be TRBD2 (6 bases). Material: peripheral blood. This sequence was found in a man younger than 35 with active or convalescent COVID-19. In DNA, the CDR3 is TGTGCCACCAGTGATTGGGGCGGGACCTACAATGAGCAGTTCTTC. Residues: CATSDWGGTYNEQFF.